This is a list of T cell receptor beta chains from one sample in a study of cytomegalovirus exposure and HLA in healthy donors. Generated by immunoSEQ multiplex PCR, the TCRdb table keeps only in-frame clones and is missing some. The table shows about 190,000 clones, with roughly 80% occurring only once. Input material: PBMCs. The source is a woman aged 18 to 35 in good health and CMV-seronegative. Both conserved end residues are trimmed from each CDR3.

v_call cdr3_aa
TRBV6-6 ASSSRLARSYNEQF
TRBV5-4 ASSLRGGEKLF
TRBV14 ASSQAYSGVGTQY
TRBV5-1 ASSLEVLEDYEQY
TRBV7-6 ASSIGSGADSPLH
TRBV19 ASRGAGSYNSPLH
TRBV4-3 ASSPTGTNQPQH
TRBV11-2 ASSSGTGHNQPQH
TRBV13 ASSLGALISGNTIY
TRBV2 ASSELGLRSGNTIY
TRBV4-2 ASSQELVGELF
TRBV28 AILGQSGQPQH
TRBV29-1 SVGQGAGYGYT
TRBV9 ASSVGSGGRGGELF
TRBV18 ASSLGTGGESTEAF
TRBV7-3 ASSLTTGSHGYT
TRBV5-1 ASSSGSWVGNTEAF
TRBV14 ASPMRYRAREGKSSYNSPLH
TRBV28 ASSLGSSGASYEQY
TRBV21-1 ASSAAPCGDRTEAF
TRBV4-1 ASSQYRDRAYEQY
TRBV5-6 ASSLGGGPPYEQY